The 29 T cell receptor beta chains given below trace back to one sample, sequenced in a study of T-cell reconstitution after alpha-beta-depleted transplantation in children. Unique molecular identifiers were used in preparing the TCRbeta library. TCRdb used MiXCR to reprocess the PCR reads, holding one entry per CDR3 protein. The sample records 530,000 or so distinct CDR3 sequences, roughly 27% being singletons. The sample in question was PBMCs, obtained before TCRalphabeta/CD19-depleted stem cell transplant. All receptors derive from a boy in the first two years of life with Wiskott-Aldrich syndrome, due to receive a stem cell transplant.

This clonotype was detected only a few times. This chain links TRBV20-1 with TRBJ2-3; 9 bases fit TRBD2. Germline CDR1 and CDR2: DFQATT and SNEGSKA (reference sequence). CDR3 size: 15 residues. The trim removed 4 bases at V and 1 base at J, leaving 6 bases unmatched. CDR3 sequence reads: CSATNSGSGTDTQYF. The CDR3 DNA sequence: TGCAGTGCTACCAATAGCGGGAGCGGCACAGATACGCAGTATTTT.

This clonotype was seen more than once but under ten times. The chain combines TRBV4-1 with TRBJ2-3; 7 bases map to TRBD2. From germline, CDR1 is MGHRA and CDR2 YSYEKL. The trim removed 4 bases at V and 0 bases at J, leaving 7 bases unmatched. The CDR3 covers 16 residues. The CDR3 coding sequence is TGCGCCAGCAGCCTCTCTAGCGGAGCTAGCACAGATACGCAGTATTTT. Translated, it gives CASSLSSGASTDTQYF.

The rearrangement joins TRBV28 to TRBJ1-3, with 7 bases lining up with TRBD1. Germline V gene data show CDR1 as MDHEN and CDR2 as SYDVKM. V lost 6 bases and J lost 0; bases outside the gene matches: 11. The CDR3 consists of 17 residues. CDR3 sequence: CASRWTGRVYSGNTIYF. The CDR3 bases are TGTGCCAGCAGATGGACAGGTCGGGTTTACTCTGGAAACACCATATATTTT.

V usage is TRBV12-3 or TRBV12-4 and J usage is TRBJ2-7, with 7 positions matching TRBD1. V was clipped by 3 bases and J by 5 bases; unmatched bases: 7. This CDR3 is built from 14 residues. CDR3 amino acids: CASSFMPTGDEQYF. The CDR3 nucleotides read TGTGCCAGCAGTTTCATGCCTACAGGGGACGAGCAGTACTTC.

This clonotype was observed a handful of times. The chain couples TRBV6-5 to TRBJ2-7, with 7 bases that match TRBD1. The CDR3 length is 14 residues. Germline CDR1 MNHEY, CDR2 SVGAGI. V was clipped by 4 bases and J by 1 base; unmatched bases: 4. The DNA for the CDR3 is TGTGCCAGCAGTTCGACAGGGAGATCCTACGAGCAGTACTTC. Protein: CASSSTGRSYEQYF.

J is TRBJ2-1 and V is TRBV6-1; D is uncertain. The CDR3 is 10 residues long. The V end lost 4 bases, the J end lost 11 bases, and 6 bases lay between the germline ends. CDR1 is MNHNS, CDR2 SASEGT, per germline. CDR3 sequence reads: CASSGIKQFF. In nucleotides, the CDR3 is TGTGCCAGCAGTGGGATCAAGCAGTTCTTC.

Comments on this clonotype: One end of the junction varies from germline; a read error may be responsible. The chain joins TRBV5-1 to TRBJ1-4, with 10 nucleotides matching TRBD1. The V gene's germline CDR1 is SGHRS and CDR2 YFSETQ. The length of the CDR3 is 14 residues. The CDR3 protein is CASSLELAGQGMVF. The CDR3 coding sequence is TGCGCCAGCAGCTTGGAACTCGCGGGACAGGGGATGGTTTTT.

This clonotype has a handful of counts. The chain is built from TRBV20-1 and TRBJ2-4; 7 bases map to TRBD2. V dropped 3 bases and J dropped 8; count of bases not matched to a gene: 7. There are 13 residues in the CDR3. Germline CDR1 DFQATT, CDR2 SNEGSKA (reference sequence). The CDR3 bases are TGCAGTGCTAGCAAACTAGCGTTGGACATTCAGTACTTC. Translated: CSASKLALDIQYF.

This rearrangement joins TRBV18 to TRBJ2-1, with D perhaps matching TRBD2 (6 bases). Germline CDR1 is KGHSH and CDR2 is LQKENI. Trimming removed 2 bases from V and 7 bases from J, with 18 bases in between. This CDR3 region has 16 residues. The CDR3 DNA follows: TGTGCCAGCTCACCAATATGTGGGAGGCAGGATAATGAGCAGTTCTTC. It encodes CASSPICGRQDNEQFF. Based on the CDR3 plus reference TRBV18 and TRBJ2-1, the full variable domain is NAGVMQNPRHLVRRRGQEARLRCSPMKGHSHVYWYRQLPEEGLKFMVYLQKENIIDESGMPKERFSAEFPKEGPSILRIQQVVRGDSAAYFCASSPICGRQDNEQFFGPGTRLTVL.

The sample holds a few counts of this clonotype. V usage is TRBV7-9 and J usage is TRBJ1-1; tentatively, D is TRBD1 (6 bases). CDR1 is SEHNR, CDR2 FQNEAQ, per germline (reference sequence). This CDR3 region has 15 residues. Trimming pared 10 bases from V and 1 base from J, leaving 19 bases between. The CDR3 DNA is TGTGCCAATCGACAGGCCCCCGTTGGGAACACTGAAGCTTTCTTT. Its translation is CANRQAPVGNTEAFF.

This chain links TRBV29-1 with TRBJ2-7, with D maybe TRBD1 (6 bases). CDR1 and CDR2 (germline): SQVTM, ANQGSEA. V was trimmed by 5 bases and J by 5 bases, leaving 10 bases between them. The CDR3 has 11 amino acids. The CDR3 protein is CSVSDRNEQYF. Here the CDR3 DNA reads TGCAGCGTTTCGGACAGAAACGAGCAGTACTTC.

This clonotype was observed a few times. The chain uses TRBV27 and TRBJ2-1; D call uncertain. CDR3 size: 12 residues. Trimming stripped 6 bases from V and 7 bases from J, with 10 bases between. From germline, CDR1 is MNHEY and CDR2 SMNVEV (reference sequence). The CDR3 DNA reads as TGTGCCAGCAGGAAACTCCGGAATGAGCAGTTCTTC. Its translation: CASRKLRNEQFF.

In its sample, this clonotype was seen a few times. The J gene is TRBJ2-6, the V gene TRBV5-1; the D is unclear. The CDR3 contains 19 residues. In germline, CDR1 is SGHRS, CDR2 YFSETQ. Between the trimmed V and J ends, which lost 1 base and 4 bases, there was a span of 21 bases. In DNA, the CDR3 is TGCGCCAGCAGCTTGAACCCTGGGCCCCAAGGGCCCGGGGCCAACGTCCTGACTTTC. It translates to CASSLNPGPQGPGANVLTF. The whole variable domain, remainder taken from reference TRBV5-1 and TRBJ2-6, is KAGVTQTPRYLIKTRGQQVTLSCSPISGHRSVSWYQQTPGQGLQFLFEYFSETQRNKGNFPGRFSGRQFSNSRSEMNVSTLELGDSALYLCASSLNPGPQGPGANVLTFGAGSRLTVL.

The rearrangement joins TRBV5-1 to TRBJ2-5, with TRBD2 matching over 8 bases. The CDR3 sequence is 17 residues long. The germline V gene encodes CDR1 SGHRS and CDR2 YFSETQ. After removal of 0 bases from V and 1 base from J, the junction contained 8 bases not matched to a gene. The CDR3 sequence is CASSLVISGDLQETQYF. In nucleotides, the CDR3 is TGCGCCAGCAGCTTGGTTATTAGCGGGGACCTCCAAGAGACCCAGTACTTC.

The CDR3 region has the DNA TGTGCCAGCAGTTTATTCTTTGGAGGGAGGGATGAGCAGTTCTTC. This sequence encodes CASSLFFGGRDEQFF. V is TRBV27 and J is TRBJ2-1, with 7 nucleotides matching TRBD2. Germline CDR1 and CDR2: MNHEY and SMNVEV (reference sequence). V shed 1 base and J 8 bases; nucleotides not matched to a gene: 8. The CDR3 length is 15 residues.

CDR3 protein: CSAKSWNTEAFF. The DNA of the CDR3 is TGCAGTGCTAAGAGTTGGAACACTGAAGCTTTCTTT. The rearrangement joins TRBV20-1 to TRBJ1-1; D remains unclear. The V end was cut by 4 bases, the J end by 1 base, with 7 bases between. Germline values: CDR1 DFQATT, CDR2 SNEGSKA (reference sequence). This CDR3 contains 12 residues.

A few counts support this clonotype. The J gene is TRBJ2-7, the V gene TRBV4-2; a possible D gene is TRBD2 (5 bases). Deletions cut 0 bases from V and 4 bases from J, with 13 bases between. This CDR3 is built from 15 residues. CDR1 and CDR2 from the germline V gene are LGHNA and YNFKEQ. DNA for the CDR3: TGTGCCAGCAGCCAAGATACCCGGGAAGATTACGAGCAGTACTTC. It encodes CASSQDTREDYEQYF.

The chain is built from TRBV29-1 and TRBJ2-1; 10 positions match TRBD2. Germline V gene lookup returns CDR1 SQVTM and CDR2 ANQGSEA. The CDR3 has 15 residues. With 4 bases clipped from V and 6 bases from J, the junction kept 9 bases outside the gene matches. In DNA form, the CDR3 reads TGCAGCGTTGGAAAGAGACTAGCGGGCCTCAATGAGCAGTTCTTC. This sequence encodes CSVGKRLAGLNEQFF.

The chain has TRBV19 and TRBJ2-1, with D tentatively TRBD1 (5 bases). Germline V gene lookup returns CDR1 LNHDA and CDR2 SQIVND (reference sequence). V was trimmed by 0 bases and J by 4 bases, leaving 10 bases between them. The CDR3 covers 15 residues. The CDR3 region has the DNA TGTGCCAGTAGTATAGATACAGGAGCTTACAATGAGCAGTTCTTC. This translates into CASSIDTGAYNEQFF.

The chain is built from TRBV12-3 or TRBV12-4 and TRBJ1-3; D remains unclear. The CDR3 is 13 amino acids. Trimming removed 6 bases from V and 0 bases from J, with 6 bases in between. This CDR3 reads CASRISSGNTIYF. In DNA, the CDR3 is TGTGCCAGCAGAATTAGCTCTGGAAACACCATATATTTT.

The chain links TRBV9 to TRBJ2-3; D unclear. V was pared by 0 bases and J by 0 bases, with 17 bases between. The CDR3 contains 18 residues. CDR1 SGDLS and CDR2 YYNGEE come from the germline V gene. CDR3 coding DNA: TGTGCCAGCAGCGTAGAAATTGTGTCTTTCGGGAGCACAGATACGCAGTATTTT. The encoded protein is CASSVEIVSFGSTDTQYF.

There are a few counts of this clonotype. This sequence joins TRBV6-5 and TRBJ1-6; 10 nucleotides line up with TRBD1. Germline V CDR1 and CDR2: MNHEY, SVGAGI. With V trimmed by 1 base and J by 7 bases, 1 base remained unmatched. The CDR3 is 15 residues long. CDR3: CASSYWDRGNSPLHF. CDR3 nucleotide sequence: TGTGCCAGCAGTTACTGGGACAGGGGCAATTCACCCCTCCACTTT.

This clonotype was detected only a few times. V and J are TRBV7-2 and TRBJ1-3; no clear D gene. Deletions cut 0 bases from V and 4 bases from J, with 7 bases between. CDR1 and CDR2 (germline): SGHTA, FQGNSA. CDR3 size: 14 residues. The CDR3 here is CASSLAGFGNTIYF. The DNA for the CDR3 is TGTGCCAGCAGCTTAGCAGGGTTCGGAAACACCATATATTTT.

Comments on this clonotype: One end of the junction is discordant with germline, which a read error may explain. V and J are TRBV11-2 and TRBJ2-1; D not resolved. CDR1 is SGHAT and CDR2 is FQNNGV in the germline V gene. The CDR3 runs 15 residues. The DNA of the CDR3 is TGTGCCAGCAGCGTAGACGGTGGAACCTACAATGAGCAGTTCTTC. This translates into CASSVDGGTYNEQFF.

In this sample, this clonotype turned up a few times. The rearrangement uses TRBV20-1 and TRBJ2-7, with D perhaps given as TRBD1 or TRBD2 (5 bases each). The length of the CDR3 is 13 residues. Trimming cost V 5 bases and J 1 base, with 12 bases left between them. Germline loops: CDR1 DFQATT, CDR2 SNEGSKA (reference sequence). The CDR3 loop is CSAVPGRSYEQYF. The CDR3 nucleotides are TGCAGTGCTGTCCCGGGACGTTCCTACGAGCAGTACTTC.

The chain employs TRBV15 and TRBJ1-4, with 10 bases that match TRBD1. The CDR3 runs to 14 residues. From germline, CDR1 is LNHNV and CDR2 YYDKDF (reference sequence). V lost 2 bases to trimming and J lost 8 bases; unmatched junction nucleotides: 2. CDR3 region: CATSRRDRGEKLFF. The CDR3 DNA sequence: TGTGCCACCAGCAGACGGGACAGGGGCGAAAAACTGTTTTTT.

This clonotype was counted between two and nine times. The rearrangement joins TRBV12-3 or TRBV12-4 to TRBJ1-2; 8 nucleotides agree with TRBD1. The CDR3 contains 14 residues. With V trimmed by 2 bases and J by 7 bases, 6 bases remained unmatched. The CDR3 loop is CASSLYGQGGGYTF. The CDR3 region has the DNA TGTGCCAGCAGTTTATACGGACAGGGCGGTGGCTACACCTTC.

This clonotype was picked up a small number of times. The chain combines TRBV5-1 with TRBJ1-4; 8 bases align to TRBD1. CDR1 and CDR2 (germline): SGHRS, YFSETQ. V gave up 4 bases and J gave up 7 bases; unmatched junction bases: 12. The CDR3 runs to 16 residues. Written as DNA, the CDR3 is TGCGCCAGCAGCACCACAGGGGGGACAATAGTTGAAAAACTGTTTTTT. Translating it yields CASSTTGGTIVEKLFF.

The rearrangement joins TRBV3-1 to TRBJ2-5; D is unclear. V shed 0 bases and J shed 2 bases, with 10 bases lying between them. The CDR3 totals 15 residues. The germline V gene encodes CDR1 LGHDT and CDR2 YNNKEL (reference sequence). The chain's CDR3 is CASSQDRSFQETQYF. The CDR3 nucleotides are TGTGCCAGCAGCCAAGATAGGAGCTTTCAAGAGACCCAGTACTTC.